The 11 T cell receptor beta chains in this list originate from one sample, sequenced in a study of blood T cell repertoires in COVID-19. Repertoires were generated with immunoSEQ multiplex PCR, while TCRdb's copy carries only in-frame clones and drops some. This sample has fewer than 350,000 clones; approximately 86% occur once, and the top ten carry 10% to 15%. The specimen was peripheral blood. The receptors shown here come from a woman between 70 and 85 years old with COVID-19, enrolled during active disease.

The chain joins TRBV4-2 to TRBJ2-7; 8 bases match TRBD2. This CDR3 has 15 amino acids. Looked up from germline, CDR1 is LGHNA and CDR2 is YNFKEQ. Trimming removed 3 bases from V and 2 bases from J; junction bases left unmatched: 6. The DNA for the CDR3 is TGTGCCAGCAGCCAGAGCGGGGGCCTTGCCTACGAGCAGTACTTC. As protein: CASSQSGGLAYEQYF.

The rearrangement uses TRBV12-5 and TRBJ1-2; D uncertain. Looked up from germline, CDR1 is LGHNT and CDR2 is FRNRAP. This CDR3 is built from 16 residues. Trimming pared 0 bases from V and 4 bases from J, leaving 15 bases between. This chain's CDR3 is CASGLVVGRIGYGYTF. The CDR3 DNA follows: TGTGCTAGTGGTTTGGTAGTGGGCAGGATAGGCTATGGCTACACCTTC. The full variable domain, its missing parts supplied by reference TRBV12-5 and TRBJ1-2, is DARVTQTPRHKVTEMGQEVTMRCQPILGHNTVFWYRQTMMQGLELLAYFRNRAPLDDSGMPKDRFSAEMPDATLATLKIQPSEPRDSAVYFCASGLVVGRIGYGYTFGSGTRLTVV.

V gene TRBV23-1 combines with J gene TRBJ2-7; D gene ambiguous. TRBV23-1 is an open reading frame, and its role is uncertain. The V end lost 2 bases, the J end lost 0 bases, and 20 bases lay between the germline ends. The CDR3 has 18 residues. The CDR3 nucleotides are TGCGCCAGCAGTCAACCCCCTCCTCAGACACTGAGCTCCTACGAGCAGTACTTC. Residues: CASSQPPPQTLSSYEQYF.

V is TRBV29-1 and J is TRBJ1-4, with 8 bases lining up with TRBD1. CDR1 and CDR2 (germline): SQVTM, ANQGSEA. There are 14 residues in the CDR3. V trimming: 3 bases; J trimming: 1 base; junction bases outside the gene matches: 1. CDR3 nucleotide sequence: TGCAGCGTTGATGGGACAGGAACTAATGAAAAACTGTTTTTT. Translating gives CSVDGTGTNEKLFF.

As DNA, the CDR3 is TGTGCTAGTGGTTTGGTACTGAGTCCTAGGGGAAACACCATATATTTT. Translating it yields CASGLVLSPRGNTIYF. This chain connects TRBV12-5 to TRBJ1-3; D is unclear. In germline, CDR1 is LGHNT, CDR2 FRNRAP. The CDR3 loop spans 16 amino acids. The germline V and J ends were trimmed by 0 bases and 4 bases, with 13 bases remaining between them.

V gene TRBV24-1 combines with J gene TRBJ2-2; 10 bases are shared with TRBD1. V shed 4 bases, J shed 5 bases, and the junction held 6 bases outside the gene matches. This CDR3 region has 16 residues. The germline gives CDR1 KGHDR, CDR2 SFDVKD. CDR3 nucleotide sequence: TGTGCCACCAGTGACCCGGGACAGGGGACGACCGGGGAGCTGTTTTTT. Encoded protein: CATSDPGQGTTGELFF.

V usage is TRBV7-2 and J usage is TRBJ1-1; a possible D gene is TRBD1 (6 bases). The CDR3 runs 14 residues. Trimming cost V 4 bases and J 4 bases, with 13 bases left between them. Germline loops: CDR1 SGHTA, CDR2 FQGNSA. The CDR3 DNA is TGTGCCAGCAGCTGGACAGCCGCGGGCACTGAAGCTTTCTTT. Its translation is CASSWTAAGTEAFF.

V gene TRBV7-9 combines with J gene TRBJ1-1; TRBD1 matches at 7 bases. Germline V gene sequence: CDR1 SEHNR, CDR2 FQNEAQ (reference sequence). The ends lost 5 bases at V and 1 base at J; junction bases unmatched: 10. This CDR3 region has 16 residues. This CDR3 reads CASSQPPGTENTEAFF. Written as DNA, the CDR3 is TGTGCCAGCAGCCAACCTCCCGGGACAGAGAACACTGAAGCTTTCTTT.

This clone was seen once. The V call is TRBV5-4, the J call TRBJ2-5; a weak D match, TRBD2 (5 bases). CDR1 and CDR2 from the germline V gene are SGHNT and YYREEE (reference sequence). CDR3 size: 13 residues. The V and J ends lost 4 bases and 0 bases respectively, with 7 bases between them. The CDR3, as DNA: TGTGCCAGCAGCCGGACTTACCAAGAGACCCAGTACTTC. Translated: CASSRTYQETQYF.

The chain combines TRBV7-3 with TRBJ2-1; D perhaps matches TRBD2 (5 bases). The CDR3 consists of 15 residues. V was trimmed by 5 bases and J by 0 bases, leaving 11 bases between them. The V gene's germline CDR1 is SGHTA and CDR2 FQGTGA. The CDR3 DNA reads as TGTGCCAGCAGCCCTGCCGGGGTCTCCTACAATGAGCAGTTCTTC. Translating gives CASSPAGVSYNEQFF.

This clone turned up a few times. CDR3: CASSLRTLAGGGDTQYF. In DNA, the CDR3 is TGCGCCAGCAGCTTGAGGACCCTAGCGGGGGGAGGAGATACGCAGTATTTT. The V and J genes are TRBV5-1 and TRBJ2-3, with 11 bases matching TRBD2. From germline, CDR1 is SGHRS and CDR2 YFSETQ. The CDR3 is made up of 17 amino acids. Unmatched junction bases numbered 9, after V lost 1 base and J lost 5 bases. Complete variable domain (other parts from reference TRBV5-1 and TRBJ2-3): KAGVTQTPRYLIKTRGQQVTLSCSPISGHRSVSWYQQTPGQGLQFLFEYFSETQRNKGNFPGRFSGRQFSNSRSEMNVSTLELGDSALYLCASSLRTLAGGGDTQYFGPGTRLTVL.